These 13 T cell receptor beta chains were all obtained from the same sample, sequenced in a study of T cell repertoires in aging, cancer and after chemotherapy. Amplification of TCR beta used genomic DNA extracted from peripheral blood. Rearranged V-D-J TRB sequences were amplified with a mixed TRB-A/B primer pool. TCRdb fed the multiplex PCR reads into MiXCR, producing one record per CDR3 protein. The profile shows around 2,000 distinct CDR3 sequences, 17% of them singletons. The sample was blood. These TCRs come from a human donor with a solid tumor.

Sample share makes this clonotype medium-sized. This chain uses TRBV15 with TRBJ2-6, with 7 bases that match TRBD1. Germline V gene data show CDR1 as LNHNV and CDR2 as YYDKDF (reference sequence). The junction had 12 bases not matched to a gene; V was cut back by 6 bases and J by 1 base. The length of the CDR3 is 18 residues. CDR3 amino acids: CATSNPDRVGSGANVLTF. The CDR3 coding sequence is TGTGCCACCAGTAATCCTGACAGGGTTGGATCTGGGGCCAACGTCCTGACTTTC. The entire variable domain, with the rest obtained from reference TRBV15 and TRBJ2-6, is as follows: DAMVIQNPRYQVTQFGKPVTLSCSQTLNHNVMYWYQQKSSQAPKLLFHYYDKDFNNEADTPDNFQSRRPNTSFCFLDIRSPGLGDTAMYLCATSNPDRVGSGANVLTFGAGSRLTVL.

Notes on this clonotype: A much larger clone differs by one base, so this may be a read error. CDR3 in DNA: TGTGCCAGCTGCAGGGAGTTTGGATATGGCTACACCTTC. The encoded protein is CASCREFGYGYTF. The V call is TRBV6-5, the J call TRBJ1-2; D is perhaps TRBD1 (5 bases). Germline V gene lookup returns CDR1 MNHEY and CDR2 SVGAGI. V dropped 8 bases and J dropped 5 bases, with 15 bases sitting between them. This CDR3 has 13 residues.

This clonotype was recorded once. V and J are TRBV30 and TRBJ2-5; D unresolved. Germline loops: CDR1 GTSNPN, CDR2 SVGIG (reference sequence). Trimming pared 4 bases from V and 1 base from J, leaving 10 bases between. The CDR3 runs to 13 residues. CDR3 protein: CAWTSDFQETQYF. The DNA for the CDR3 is TGTGCCTGGACCTCAGATTTCCAAGAGACCCAGTACTTC. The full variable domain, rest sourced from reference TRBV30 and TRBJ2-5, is SQTIHQWPATLVQPVGSPLSLECTVEGTSNPNLYWYRQAAGRGLQLLFYSVGIGQISSEVPQNLSASRPQDRQFILSSKKLLLSDSGFYLCAWTSDFQETQYFGPGTRLLVL.

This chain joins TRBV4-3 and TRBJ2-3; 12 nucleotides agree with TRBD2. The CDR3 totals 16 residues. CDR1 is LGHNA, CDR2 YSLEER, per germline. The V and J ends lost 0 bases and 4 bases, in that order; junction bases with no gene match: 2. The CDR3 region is CASSQDLAGGPDTQYF. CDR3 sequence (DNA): TGCGCCAGCAGCCAAGATCTAGCGGGAGGGCCAGATACGCAGTATTTT.

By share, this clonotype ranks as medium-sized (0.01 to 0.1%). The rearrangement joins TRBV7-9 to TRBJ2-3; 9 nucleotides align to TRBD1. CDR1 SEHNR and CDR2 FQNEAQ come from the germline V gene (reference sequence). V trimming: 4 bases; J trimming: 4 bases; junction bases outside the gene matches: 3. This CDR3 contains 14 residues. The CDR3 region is CASSSGQGADTQYF. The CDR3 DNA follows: TGTGCCAGCAGCTCGGGACAGGGTGCAGATACGCAGTATTTT. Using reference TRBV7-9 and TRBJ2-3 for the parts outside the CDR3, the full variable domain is DTGVSQNPRHKITKRGQNVTFRCDPISEHNRLYWYRQTLGQGPEFLTYFQNEAQLEKSRLLSDRFSAERPKGSFSTLEIQRTEQGDSAMYLCASSSGQGADTQYFGPGTRLTVL.

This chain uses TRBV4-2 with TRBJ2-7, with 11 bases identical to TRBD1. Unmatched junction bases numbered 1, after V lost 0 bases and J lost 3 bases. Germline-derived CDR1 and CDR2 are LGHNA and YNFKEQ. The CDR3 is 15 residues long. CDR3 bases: TGTGCCAGCAGCCAAGAGGGGACAGGGGGCTACGAGCAGTACTTC. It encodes CASSQEGTGGYEQYF.

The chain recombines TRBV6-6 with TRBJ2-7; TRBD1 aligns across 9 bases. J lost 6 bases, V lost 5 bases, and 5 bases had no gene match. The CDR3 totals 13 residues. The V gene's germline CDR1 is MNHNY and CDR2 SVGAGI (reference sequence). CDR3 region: CASSRTGVREQYF. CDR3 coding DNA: TGTGCCAGCAGTCGGACAGGGGTTCGCGAGCAGTACTTC.

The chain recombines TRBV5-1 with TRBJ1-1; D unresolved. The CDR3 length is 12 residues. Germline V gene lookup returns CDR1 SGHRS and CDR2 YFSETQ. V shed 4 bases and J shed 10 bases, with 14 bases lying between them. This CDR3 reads CASSAGDGRAFF. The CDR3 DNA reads TGCGCCAGCAGCGCGGGCGATGGAAGAGCTTTCTTT.

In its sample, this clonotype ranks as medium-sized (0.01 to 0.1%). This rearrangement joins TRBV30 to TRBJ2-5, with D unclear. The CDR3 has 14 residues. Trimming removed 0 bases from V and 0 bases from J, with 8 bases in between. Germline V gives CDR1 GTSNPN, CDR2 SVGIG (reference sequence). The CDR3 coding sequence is TGTGCCTGGAGTGTTTGGCACGACCAAGAGACCCAGTACTTC. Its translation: CAWSVWHDQETQYF.

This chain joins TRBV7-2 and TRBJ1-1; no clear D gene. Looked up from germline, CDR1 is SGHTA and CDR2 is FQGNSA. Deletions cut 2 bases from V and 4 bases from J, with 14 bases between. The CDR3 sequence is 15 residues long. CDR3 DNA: TGTGCCAGCAGCTTAAATCCGGGCGGCGGCACTGAAGCTTTCTTT. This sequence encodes CASSLNPGGGTEAFF.

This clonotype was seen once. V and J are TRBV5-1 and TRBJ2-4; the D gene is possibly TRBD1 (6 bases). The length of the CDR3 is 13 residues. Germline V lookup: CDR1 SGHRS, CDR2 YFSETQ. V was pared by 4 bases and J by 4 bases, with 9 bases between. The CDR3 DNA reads TGCGCCAGCAGCCCAGACAGGAAAAACATTCAGTACTTC. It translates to CASSPDRKNIQYF.

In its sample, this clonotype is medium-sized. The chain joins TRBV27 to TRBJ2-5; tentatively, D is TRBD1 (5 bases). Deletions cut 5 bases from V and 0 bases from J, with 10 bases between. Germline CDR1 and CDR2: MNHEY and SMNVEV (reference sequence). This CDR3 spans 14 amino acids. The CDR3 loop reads CASSKLDNQETQYF. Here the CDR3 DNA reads TGTGCCAGCAGTAAATTGGACAACCAAGAGACCCAGTACTTC.

The CDR3 sequence is CATRGTWDNEQFF. The CDR3 region has the DNA TGTGCCACTAGGGGGACTTGGGACAATGAGCAGTTCTTC. This chain connects TRBV6-5 to TRBJ2-1, with D tentatively TRBD1 or TRBD2 (6 bases each). Germline V gene sequence: CDR1 MNHEY, CDR2 SVGAGI. The CDR3 consists of 13 residues. Trimming removed 10 bases from V and 5 bases from J, with 15 bases in between.